One sample yielded the 13 T cell receptor beta chains listed below, sequenced in a study of blood T cell repertoires in COVID-19. Generated by immunoSEQ multiplex PCR, the TCRdb table keeps only in-frame clones and is missing some. The sample holds roughly 14,000 clones; 85% to 90% are singletons and the top ten take roughly 15%. Sample: peripheral blood. These receptors were taken from a man aged 45-65 years with active COVID-19.

This chain's CDR3 is CASSQDPRDEQYF. In DNA form, the CDR3 reads TGTGCCAGCAGCCAAGATCCTAGAGACGAGCAGTACTTC. The chain links TRBV4-2 to TRBJ2-7; D gene ambiguous. Germline V gene data show CDR1 as LGHNA and CDR2 as YNFKEQ. Trimming removed 0 bases from V and 5 bases from J, with 8 bases in between. The CDR3 covers 13 residues.

This chain joins TRBV7-2 and TRBJ2-3; TRBD2 matches 8 bases. Per germline, CDR1 SGHTA and CDR2 FQGNSA. This CDR3 has 15 amino acids. V lost 5 bases and J lost 2; bases outside the gene matches: 6. CDR3 in DNA: TGTGCCAGCAGCCCGAGAGCGGGGGTCACAGATACGCAGTATTTT. This gives the protein CASSPRAGVTDTQYF. The full variable domain, with the rest looked up from reference TRBV7-2 and TRBJ2-3, is GAGVSQSPSNKVTEKGKDVELRCDPISGHTALYWYRQSLGQGLEFLIYFQGNSAPDKSGLPSDRFSAERTGGSVSTLTIQRTQQEDSAVYLCASSPRAGVTDTQYFGPGTRLTVL.

The rearrangement links TRBV7-2 to TRBJ2-7; TRBD2 matches at 7 bases. From germline, CDR1 is SGHTA and CDR2 FQGNSA. After removal of 5 bases from V and 1 base from J, the junction contained 8 bases not matched to a gene. This CDR3 is 15 amino acids long. This CDR3 reads CASSPVGGRSYEQYF. The CDR3, as DNA: TGTGCCAGCAGCCCCGTTGGCGGGAGATCCTACGAGCAGTACTTC.

V and J are TRBV7-3 and TRBJ1-2; TRBD1 agrees at 7 bases. The trim removed 4 bases at V and 3 bases at J, leaving 5 bases unmatched. Germline-derived CDR1 and CDR2 are SGHTA and FQGTGA. The CDR3 loop spans 14 amino acids. Here the CDR3 reads CASSSGQQDYGYTF. Written as DNA, the CDR3 is TGTGCCAGCAGCTCGGGACAGCAGGACTATGGCTACACCTTC. The full variable domain, completed using reference TRBV7-3 and TRBJ1-2, is GAGVSQTPSNKVTEKGKYVELRCDPISGHTALYWYRQSLGQGPEFLIYFQGTGAADDSGLPNDRFFAVRPEGSVSTLKIQRTERGDSAVYLCASSSGQQDYGYTFGSGTRLTVV.

The genes are TRBV7-2 and TRBJ1-4; perhaps TRBD1 as D (5 bases). This CDR3 region has 15 residues. Deletions cut 2 bases from V and 4 bases from J, with 11 bases between. Germline CDR1 SGHTA, CDR2 FQGNSA. CDR3 in DNA: TGTGCCAGCAGCTTACAGGGAGGAAATAATGAAAAACTGTTTTTT. It is translated as CASSLQGGNNEKLFF.

This rearrangement joins TRBV5-4 to TRBJ2-1; D might be TRBD1 (5 bases). The germline V gene has CDR1 SGHNT and CDR2 YYREEE (reference sequence). The CDR3 is made up of 13 amino acids. Trimming stripped 4 bases from V and 9 bases from J, with 14 bases between. CDR3 sequence: CASSALPRGEQFF. The CDR3 nucleotides are TGTGCCAGCAGCGCCCTCCCTAGGGGTGAGCAGTTCTTC.

The V and J genes are TRBV14 and TRBJ2-1, with TRBD2 matching 7 bases. The germline CDR1 and CDR2 sequences are SGHDN and FVKESK. V was clipped by 1 base and J by 2 bases; unmatched bases: 5. The CDR3 spans 16 residues. The CDR3 DNA follows: TGTGCCAGCAGCCAAGTTTTTGGGAGGGCCTACAATGAGCAGTTCTTC. Amino acids: CASSQVFGRAYNEQFF.

The V gene is TRBV11-1, the J gene TRBJ2-3, with 15 positions matching TRBD2. CDR3 length: 17 residues. In germline, CDR1 is SGHAT, CDR2 FQDESV (reference sequence). V shed 0 bases, J shed 5 bases, and the junction held 3 bases outside the gene matches. CDR3 residues: CASSLAGTSGRRDTQYF. The CDR3 DNA reads TGTGCCAGCAGCTTAGCTGGGACTAGCGGGAGGAGAGATACGCAGTATTTT. The full variable domain, completed using reference TRBV11-1 and TRBJ2-3, is EAEVAQSPRYKITEKSQAVAFWCDPISGHATLYWYRQILGQGPELLVQFQDESVVDDSQLPKDRFSAERLKGVDSTLKIQPAELGDSAMYLCASSLAGTSGRRDTQYFGPGTRLTVL.

This sequence joins TRBV19 and TRBJ1-6; tentative D call: TRBD1 (5 bases). Germline CDR1 reads LNHDA; CDR2 reads SQIVND (reference sequence). V lost 8 bases to trimming and J lost 5 bases, with 10 bases between them. This CDR3 comprises 13 residues. The DNA for the CDR3 is TGTGCCAGTGACCAGGGAAATAATTCACCCCTCCACTTT. Translated, it gives CASDQGNNSPLHF. Looking up the rest from reference TRBV19 and TRBJ1-6 gives the full variable domain: DGGITQSPKYLFRKEGQNVTLSCEQNLNHDAMYWYRQDPGQGLRLIYYSQIVNDFQKGDIAEGYSVSREKKESFPLTVTSAQKNPTAFYLCASDQGNNSPLHFGNGTRLTVT.

V and J are TRBV5-5 and TRBJ1-2; 10 nucleotides agree with TRBD1. CDR3 length: 14 amino acids. The germline gives CDR1 SGHKS, CDR2 YYEKEE (reference sequence). Unmatched junction bases numbered 5, after V lost 2 bases and J lost 7 bases. DNA of the CDR3: TGTGCCAGCAGCTTACAGACAGGGGGCCGTGGCTACACCTTC. It yields the protein CASSLQTGGRGYTF.

A note on this clone: The junction differs from germline at one of its ends, possibly a read error. The chain uses TRBV2 and TRBJ1-6, with D possibly matching TRBD1 (6 bases). CDR1 is SNHLY, CDR2 FYNNEI, per germline. There are 13 residues in the CDR3. CDR3 in amino acids: CGGASGYNSPLHF. The CDR3 bases are TGCGGGGGGGCGTCAGGGTATAATTCACCCCTCCACTTT.

The CDR3 loop is CASSPQGVSPLHF. The CDR3 DNA follows: TGTGCCAGCAGCCCACAGGGAGTTTCACCCCTCCACTTT. The chain has TRBV14 and TRBJ1-6, with D perhaps TRBD1 (6 bases). Germline CDR1 is SGHDN and CDR2 is FVKESK. Trimming pared 4 bases from V and 9 bases from J, leaving 10 bases between. The CDR3 has 13 residues.

This clone was detected only a few times. This chain uses TRBV29-1 with TRBJ1-1; D is undetermined. V shed 3 bases and J shed 3 bases, with 11 bases lying between them. Germline V lookup: CDR1 SQVTM, CDR2 ANQGSEA. The CDR3 has 13 amino acids. The DNA of the CDR3 is TGCAGCGTTGAGGAGGGATCGTACACTGAAGCTTTCTTT. Amino acids: CSVEEGSYTEAFF.